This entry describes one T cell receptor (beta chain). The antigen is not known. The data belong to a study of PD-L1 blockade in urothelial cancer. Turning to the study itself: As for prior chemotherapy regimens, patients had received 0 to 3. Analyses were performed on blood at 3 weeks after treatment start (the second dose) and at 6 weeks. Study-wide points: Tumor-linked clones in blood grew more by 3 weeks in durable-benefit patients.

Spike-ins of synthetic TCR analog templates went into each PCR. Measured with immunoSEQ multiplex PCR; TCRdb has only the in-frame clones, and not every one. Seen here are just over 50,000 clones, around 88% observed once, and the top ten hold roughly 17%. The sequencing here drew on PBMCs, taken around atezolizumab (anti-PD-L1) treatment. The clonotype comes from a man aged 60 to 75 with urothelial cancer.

The CDR3 spells CASRGSDTGELFF. For the CDR3, the DNA is TGTGCCAGCAGGGGGAGCGACACCGGGGAGCTGTTTTTT. The chain is built from TRBV25-1 and TRBJ2-2; possible D gene TRBD2, 5 bases. With 6 bases removed from V and 3 bases from J, the gap between germline ends came to 8 bases. Per the germline V gene, CDR1 is MGHDK and CDR2 is SYGVNS. The CDR3 covers 13 residues.